The TCR beta chain described here comes from a study of shared clonotypes between healthy human individuals. This CDR3 is 11 amino acids long. The germline V gene encodes CDR1 GTSNPN and CDR2 SVGIG (reference sequence). V was cut by 4 bases and J by 4 bases, with 4 bases left in between. On this clone: The sample contains more than one DNA sequence encoding this CDR3.

Data came from immunoSEQ multiplex PCR; TCRdb stores just in-frame clones and leaves some out. Of roughly 2.4 million clones listed, roughly 95% are singletons. This receptor was taken from a man younger than 35 in good health. Sequenced sample: naive CD4+ T cells sorted from blood. Subset described: CD45RA+ positively selected. The chain is built from TRBV30 and TRBJ1-4; D is undetermined. The CDR3 bases are TGTGCCTGGACGGTTAATGAAAAACTGTTTTTT. Translated: CAWTVNEKLFF.